The source of this TCR beta chain is a study of shared clonotypes between healthy human individuals. Background on the study: CD4 naive and memory got three plates each, CD8 naive two, CD8 memory one. Study-wide findings and caveats: Larger richness was generally estimated for naive than memory subsets.

This CDR3 has 11 residues. V dropped 5 bases and J dropped 3 bases, with 5 bases sitting between them. Germline V CDR1 and CDR2: MNHEY, SVGAGI. Donors, healthy HIV-negative adults, lacked recent acute infections or vaccinations. Naive CD4+ cells were CD45RA-selected; the remaining cells were memory. As to this clone: The target antigen is unknown. This sample includes further DNA sequences coding for the same CDR3.

This table comes from immunoSEQ multiplex PCR, and its TCRdb copy is limited to in-frame clones, with some not included. This table has about 2 million clones, roughly 94% appearing once. V gene TRBV6-5 combines with J gene TRBJ2-7; D gene unclear. The sequencing input was naive CD4+ T cells sorted from blood. Described subset: CD45RA+ positively selected. This clonotype was sampled from a man aged 18 to 30 in good health. CDR3 amino acids: CASSHSYEQYF. The CDR3 DNA reads TGTGCCAGCAGTCACAGCTACGAGCAGTACTTC.